This T cell receptor beta chain appears in the sequencing data of a study of CD8+ T cells in alopecia areata. Trimming removed 5 bases from V and 1 base from J; junction bases left unmatched: 10. CDR1 is SGHRS and CDR2 is YFSETQ in the germline V gene. CDR3 size: 17 residues. The treatment denotes: oral pan-JAK inhibitor, 5-10 mg twice daily. Individuals with alopecia areata gave both lesional scalp punch biopsies and peripheral blood for collection. A FACSAria was used to sort CD4+ and CD8+ T cells. These cells came from PBMCs. Sequencing relied on a cDNA template that was reverse transcribed from extracted RNA. The assay was immunoSEQ multiplex PCR, and TCRdb's table has in-frame clones only and misses some. The sample consists of roughly 250,000 clones, approximately 60% of them appearing once.

The TCR originated in a human donor with alopecia areata. The chain couples TRBV5-1 to TRBJ2-7; 12 bases line up with TRBD1. Sequenced here: CD4+ T cells sorted from blood, sampled around week 54, from a patient treated with tofacitinib. CDR3: CASRGTGGPLKSYEQYF. The CDR3 DNA reads TGCGCCAGCAGGGGGACAGGGGGCCCATTAAAATCCTACGAGCAGTACTTC.